One TCR beta chain is described in this entry. The data were obtained in a study of blood T cell repertoires in COVID-19. Study overall: In each case, the material was cDNA or gDNA derived from T cells, B-cell-depleted T cells, or PBMCs.

Germline values: CDR1 SNHLY, CDR2 FYNNEI. Deletions cut 6 bases from V and 5 bases from J, with 5 bases between. The CDR3 is 11 amino acids. Under the authors' procedure: Counts of nucleated cells, estimated from reference gene primer amplification, were obtained. TCRdb's copy holds only in-frame clones and misses some; the assay was immunoSEQ multiplex PCR. That table gives V, J and clone size, and the DNA gave D and trimming. The sample records 160,000 or so clones, about 86% being singletons. J is TRBJ2-1 and V is TRBV2, with a tentative D call TRBD2 (5 bases). Sequenced input: peripheral blood. This receptor was obtained from a woman of 80 years or more with acute or convalescent COVID-19. The CDR3 DNA follows: TGTGCCAGCAGCGGGAACAATGAGCAGTTCTTC. Its translation: CASSGNNEQFF.